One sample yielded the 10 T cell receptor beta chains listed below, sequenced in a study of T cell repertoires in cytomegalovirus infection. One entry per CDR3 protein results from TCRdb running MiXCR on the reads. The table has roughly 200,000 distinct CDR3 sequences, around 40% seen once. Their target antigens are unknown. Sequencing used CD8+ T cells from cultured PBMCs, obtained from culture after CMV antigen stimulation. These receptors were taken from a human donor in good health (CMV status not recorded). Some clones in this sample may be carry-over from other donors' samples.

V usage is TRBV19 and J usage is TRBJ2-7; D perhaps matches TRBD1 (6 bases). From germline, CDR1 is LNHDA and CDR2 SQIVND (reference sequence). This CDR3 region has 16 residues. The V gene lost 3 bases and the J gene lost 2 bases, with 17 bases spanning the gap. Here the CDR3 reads CASSMGAHPQTYEQYF. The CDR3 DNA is TGTGCCAGTAGTATGGGGGCGCACCCCCAAACCTACGAGCAGTACTTC.

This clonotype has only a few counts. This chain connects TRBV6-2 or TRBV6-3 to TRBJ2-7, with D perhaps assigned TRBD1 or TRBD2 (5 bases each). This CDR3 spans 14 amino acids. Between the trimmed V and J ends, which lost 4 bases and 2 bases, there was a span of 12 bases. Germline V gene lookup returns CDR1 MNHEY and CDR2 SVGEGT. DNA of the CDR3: TGTGCCAGCAGTTTAACGACGGGGCCCTACGAGCAGTACTTC. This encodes CASSLTTGPYEQYF.

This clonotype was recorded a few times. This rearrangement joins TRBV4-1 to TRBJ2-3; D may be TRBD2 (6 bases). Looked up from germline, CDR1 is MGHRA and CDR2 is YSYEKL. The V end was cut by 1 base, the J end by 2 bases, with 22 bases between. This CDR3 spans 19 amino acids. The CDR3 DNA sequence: TGCGCCAGCAGCCAAGTCTTCAGTGGGTCTAGCGTTTACACAGATACGCAGTATTTT. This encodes CASSQVFSGSSVYTDTQYF.

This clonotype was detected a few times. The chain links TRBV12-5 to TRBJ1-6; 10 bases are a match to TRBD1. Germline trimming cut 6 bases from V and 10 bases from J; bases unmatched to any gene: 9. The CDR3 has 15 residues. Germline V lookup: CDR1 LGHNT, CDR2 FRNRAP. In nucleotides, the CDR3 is TGTGCTAGTGGGGGGGACAGGGGAGTTGGCTCACCCCTCCACTTT. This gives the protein CASGGDRGVGSPLHF.

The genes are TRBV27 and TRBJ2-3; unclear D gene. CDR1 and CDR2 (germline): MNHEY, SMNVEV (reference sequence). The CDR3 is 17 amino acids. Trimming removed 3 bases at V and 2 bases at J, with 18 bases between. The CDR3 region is CASSFALTDTNTDTQYF. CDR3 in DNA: TGTGCCAGCAGTTTTGCCTTGACCGATACTAACACAGATACGCAGTATTTT.

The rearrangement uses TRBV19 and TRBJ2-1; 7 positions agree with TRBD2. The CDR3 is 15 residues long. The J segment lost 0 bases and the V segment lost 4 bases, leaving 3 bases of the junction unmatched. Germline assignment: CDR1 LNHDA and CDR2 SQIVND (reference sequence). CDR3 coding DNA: TGTGCCAGTAGTAGGGGGGGAAGCTCCTACAATGAGCAGTTCTTC. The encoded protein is CASSRGGSSYNEQFF.

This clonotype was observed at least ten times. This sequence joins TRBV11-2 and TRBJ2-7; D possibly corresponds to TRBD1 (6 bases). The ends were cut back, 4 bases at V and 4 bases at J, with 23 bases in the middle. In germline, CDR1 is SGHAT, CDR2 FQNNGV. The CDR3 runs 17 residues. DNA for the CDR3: TGTGCCAGCAGCTCCCTCCGTTTTGGGGGCGACCCTTACGAGCAGTACTTC. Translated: CASSSLRFGGDPYEQYF.

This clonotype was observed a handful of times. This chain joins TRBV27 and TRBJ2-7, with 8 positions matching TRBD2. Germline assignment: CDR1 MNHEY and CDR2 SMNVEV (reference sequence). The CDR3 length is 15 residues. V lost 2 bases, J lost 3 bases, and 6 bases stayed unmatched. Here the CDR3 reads CASSLQTSENYEQYF. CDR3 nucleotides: TGTGCCAGCAGTTTACAGACTAGCGAGAACTACGAGCAGTACTTC.

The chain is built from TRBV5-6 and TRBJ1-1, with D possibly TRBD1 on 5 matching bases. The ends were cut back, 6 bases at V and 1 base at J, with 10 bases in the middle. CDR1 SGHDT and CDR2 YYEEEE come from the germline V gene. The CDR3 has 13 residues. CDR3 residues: CASTLGPNTEAFF. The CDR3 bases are TGTGCCAGCACCCTGGGGCCGAACACTGAAGCTTTCTTT.

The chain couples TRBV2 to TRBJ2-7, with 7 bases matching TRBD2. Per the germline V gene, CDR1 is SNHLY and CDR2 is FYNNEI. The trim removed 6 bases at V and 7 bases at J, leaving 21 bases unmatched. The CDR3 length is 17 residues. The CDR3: CASSPGGASADPREQYF. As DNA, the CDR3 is TGTGCCAGCAGCCCGGGAGGTGCTAGCGCCGATCCGCGGGAGCAGTACTTC.